Following are 26 T cell receptor beta chains from one sample sequenced in a study of blood T cell repertoires in COVID-19. Assay used: immunoSEQ multiplex PCR; TCRdb lists only in-frame clones, some missing. In the table there are approximately 170,000 clones, about 88% of which are singletons. Sequenced material: peripheral blood. The receptors come from a man aged 55-75 years with active or convalescent COVID-19.

This chain uses TRBV10-1 with TRBJ1-1, with 7 bases matching TRBD1. After removal of 3 bases from V and 4 bases from J, the junction contained 5 bases not matched to a gene. CDR3 length: 14 amino acids. Germline V gene data show CDR1 as WNHNN and CDR2 as SYGVQD (reference sequence). The CDR3 sequence is CASSEGTVSTEAFF. For the CDR3, the DNA is TGCGCCAGCAGTGAAGGGACAGTTAGCACTGAAGCTTTCTTT.

The rearrangement joins TRBV6-5 to TRBJ1-1; 10 bases agree with TRBD1. The CDR3 has 15 amino acids. Germline V gives CDR1 MNHEY, CDR2 SVGAGI. V gave up 7 bases and J gave up 4 bases; unmatched junction bases: 9. The DNA for the CDR3 is TGTGCCAGCACCATTAGACAGGGGGCAGGCACTGAAGCTTTCTTT. Residues: CASTIRQGAGTEAFF.

This chain links TRBV7-2 with TRBJ2-7, with 11 bases aligning to TRBD2. From germline, CDR1 is SGHTA and CDR2 FQGNSA. Trimming removed 2 bases from V and 3 bases from J; junction bases left unmatched: 12. The CDR3 spans 18 residues. CDR3 protein: CASSLQGPTSGSGYEQYF. CDR3 bases: TGTGCCAGCAGCTTACAGGGCCCCACTAGCGGGAGTGGCTACGAGCAGTACTTC. Supplemented by reference TRBV7-2 and TRBJ2-7, the full variable domain reads GAGVSQSPSNKVTEKGKDVELRCDPISGHTALYWYRQSLGQGLEFLIYFQGNSAPDKSGLPSDRFSAERTGGSVSTLTIQRTQQEDSAVYLCASSLQGPTSGSGYEQYFGPGTRLTVT.

The chain is built from TRBV6-1 and TRBJ1-1; 8 bases match TRBD1. Trimming removed 1 base from V and 8 bases from J; junction bases left unmatched: 9. This CDR3 has 15 amino acids. Germline V gene lookup returns CDR1 MNHNS and CDR2 SASEGT. The CDR3 coding sequence is TGTGCCAGCAGTGAAGTCCTCTCGGACAGGGTAGAAGCTTTCTTT. Amino acids: CASSEVLSDRVEAFF.

The rearrangement links TRBV14 to TRBJ1-5; no reliable D call. The CDR3 spans 15 residues. V lost 0 bases to trimming and J lost 4 bases, with 10 bases between them. Germline V CDR1 and CDR2: SGHDN, FVKESK. In DNA, the CDR3 is TGTGCCAGCAGCCAAGATGCGGGTAGGAATCAGCCCCAGCATTTT. Translating it yields CASSQDAGRNQPQHF.

V usage is TRBV6-6 and J usage is TRBJ1-5; 9 bases agree with TRBD1. After removal of 5 bases from V and 4 bases from J, the junction contained 15 bases not matched to a gene. This CDR3 has 18 amino acids. The germline V gene encodes CDR1 MNHNY and CDR2 SVGAGI (reference sequence). The CDR3 DNA reads as TGTGCCAGCAGTCCAGGGACAGGGTTCGGAGGGGCGAATCAGCCCCAGCATTTT. Its translation is CASSPGTGFGGANQPQHF.

The V gene is TRBV6-5, the J gene TRBJ2-1; 14 bases line up with TRBD2. The CDR3 spans 15 residues. Germline CDR1 MNHEY, CDR2 SVGAGI. V lost 5 bases and J lost 7; bases outside the gene matches: 4. This chain's CDR3 is CASSTGLAGGNEQFF. The CDR3 DNA is TGTGCCAGCAGTACCGGACTAGCGGGGGGAAATGAGCAGTTCTTC.

CDR3 bases: TGCGCCAGCAGCCAAGATAGAGTTGGGCCGAACACCGGGGAGCTGTTTTTT. Its translation: CASSQDRVGPNTGELFF. The chain is built from TRBV4-1 and TRBJ2-2, with unresolved D. Germline CDR1 MGHRA, CDR2 YSYEKL. This CDR3 comprises 17 residues. The V gene lost 0 bases and the J gene lost 0 bases, with 11 bases spanning the gap.

The chain employs TRBV10-2 and TRBJ2-1; the match to TRBD1 covers 7 bases. The CDR3 contains 15 residues. The junction had 5 bases not matched to a gene; V was cut back by 2 bases and J by 4 bases. Germline CDR1 is WSHSY and CDR2 is SAAADI. The CDR3 loop is CASSETTTGYNEQFF. CDR3 bases: TGCGCCAGCAGTGAGACAACGACAGGGTACAATGAGCAGTTCTTC.

V is TRBV12-3 or TRBV12-4 and J is TRBJ2-5, with D uncertain. The V end lost 3 bases, the J end lost 5 bases, and 4 bases lay between the germline ends. This CDR3 is 11 amino acids long. The CDR3 here is CASSFHETQYF. DNA of the CDR3: TGTGCCAGCAGTTTCCATGAGACCCAGTACTTC.

V usage is TRBV6-4 and J usage is TRBJ2-7; perhaps TRBD1 as D (7 bases). V dropped 2 bases and J dropped 9 bases, with 11 bases sitting between them. The CDR3 runs 12 residues. CDR1 and CDR2 from the germline V gene are MRHNA and SNTAGT. Here the CDR3 reads CASSDRGTAQYF. The CDR3 bases are TGTGCCAGCAGTGACCGCGGGACAGCGCAGTACTTC.

The chain combines TRBV29-1 with TRBJ1-1; no firm D call. Germline V gives CDR1 SQVTM, CDR2 ANQGSEA. The CDR3 spans 11 residues. V was cut by 4 bases and J by 7 bases, with 10 bases left in between. CDR3 residues: CSVARGSEAFF. The CDR3 bases are TGCAGCGTTGCTAGAGGAAGTGAAGCTTTCTTT.

This clone was detected only a few times. The CDR3 DNA follows: TGTGCCAGCAGCAAAAGGGCTTCGCAGGGTACTTATAGCAATCAGCCCCAGCATTTT. The encoded protein is CASSKRASQGTYSNQPQHF. V is TRBV21-1 and J is TRBJ1-5; the D call TRBD1 from the table was never checked on the DNA. TRBV21-1 is flagged as a pseudogene. The CDR3 sequence is 19 residues long.

V and J are TRBV6-4 and TRBJ2-7; 7 nucleotides align to TRBD1. Germline V gene data show CDR1 as MRHNA and CDR2 as SNTAGT. The CDR3 has 13 amino acids. The V and J ends lost 2 bases and 6 bases, in that order; junction bases with no gene match: 4. For the CDR3, the DNA is TGTGCCAGCAGTGACGCCTCAGGGGGCGAGCAGTACTTC. Amino acids: CASSDASGGEQYF.

The rearrangement links TRBV29-1 to TRBJ1-1, with D unclear. The CDR3 covers 10 residues. The germline V gene has CDR1 SQVTM and CDR2 ANQGSEA. The V and J ends lost 5 bases and 4 bases respectively, with 5 bases between them. Here the CDR3 DNA reads TGCAGCGTTTCTAGCACTGAAGCTTTCTTT. It encodes CSVSSTEAFF.

The gene calls are TRBV19 and TRBJ1-1, with 8 bases fitting TRBD1. Losses at the gene ends were 5 bases for V and 3 bases for J; bases not matched to a gene: 5. Per germline, CDR1 LNHDA and CDR2 SQIVND (reference sequence). The CDR3 covers 14 residues. The CDR3, as DNA: TGTGCCAGTAGTCAAGGACAGGGATACACTGAAGCTTTCTTT. The encoded protein is CASSQGQGYTEAFF.

V and J are TRBV6-5 and TRBJ2-7; 8 positions match TRBD2. V lost 0 bases to trimming and J lost 7 bases; unmatched junction nucleotides: 11. CDR3 length: 16 residues. Germline lookup yields CDR1 MNHEY and CDR2 SVGAGI. Written as DNA, the CDR3 is TGTGCCAGCAGTTACTCGATTGCGGGGGGCTGGTTTGAGCAGTACTTC. Its translation: CASSYSIAGGWFEQYF.

The CDR3 nucleotides are TGTGCCAGCAGCTCACAGGGGCTCCAAGAGACCCAGTACTTC. This sequence encodes CASSSQGLQETQYF. The V gene is TRBV7-2, the J gene TRBJ2-5; 7 nucleotides match TRBD1. This CDR3 is 14 amino acids long. Germline V gene lookup returns CDR1 SGHTA and CDR2 FQGNSA. V lost 4 bases and J lost 1; bases outside the gene matches: 3.

The chain is built from TRBV5-1 and TRBJ2-3; the match to TRBD2 covers 12 bases. With 1 base clipped from V and 0 bases from J, the junction kept 0 bases outside the gene matches. The CDR3 length is 16 residues. CDR1 and CDR2 from the germline V gene are SGHRS and YFSETQ. As DNA, the CDR3 is TGCGCCAGCAGCTTGACTAGCGGGAGGAGCACAGATACGCAGTATTTT. Translated, it gives CASSLTSGRSTDTQYF.

This chain joins TRBV2 and TRBJ2-6; perhaps TRBD2 as D (5 bases). CDR3 size: 16 residues. Trimming removed 2 bases from V and 4 bases from J, with 12 bases in between. Germline CDR1 SNHLY, CDR2 FYNNEI. DNA for the CDR3: TGTGCCAGCAGTGAAATGTCCGGGGTAGGGGCCAACGTCCTGACTTTC. This gives the protein CASSEMSGVGANVLTF. Variable domain in full (rest from reference TRBV2 and TRBJ2-6): EPEVTQTPSHQVTQMGQEVILRCVPISNHLYFYWYRQILGQKVEFLVSFYNNEISEKSEIFDDQFSVERPDGSNFTLKIRSTKLEDSAMYFCASSEMSGVGANVLTFGAGSRLTVL.

A few counts support this clone. This chain links TRBV6-6 with TRBJ2-7, with 9 bases fitting TRBD1. Germline CDR1 and CDR2: MNHNY and SVGAGI (reference sequence). CDR3 length: 13 residues. Trimming at V came to 10 bases and at J to 3 bases, leaving 7 bases not matched to a gene. In DNA form, the CDR3 reads TGTGCCATCGGACAGGGGTTGCTCTACGAGCAGTACTTC. It codes for CAIGQGLLYEQYF.

The chain combines TRBV25-1 with TRBJ2-2, with D perhaps matching TRBD1 (6 bases). Germline V gene lookup returns CDR1 MGHDK and CDR2 SYGVNS. The CDR3 runs to 14 residues. V gave up 3 bases and J gave up 3 bases, with 8 bases separating them. CDR3 sequence: CASSDRGHTGELFF. In nucleotides, the CDR3 is TGTGCCAGCAGTGACAGGGGTCACACCGGGGAGCTGTTTTTT. Using reference TRBV25-1 and TRBJ2-2 for the parts outside the CDR3, the full variable domain is EADIYQTPRYLVIGTGKKITLECSQTMGHDKMYWYQQDPGMELHLIHYSYGVNSTEKGDLSSESTVSRIRTEHFPLTLESARPSHTSQYLCASSDRGHTGELFFGEGSRLTVL.

The chain carries TRBV5-1 and TRBJ2-7; 11 positions agree with TRBD1. The CDR3 sequence is 16 residues long. V gave up 3 bases and J gave up 2 bases; unmatched junction bases: 7. The germline V gene encodes CDR1 SGHRS and CDR2 YFSETQ. CDR3 DNA sequence: TGCGCCAGCAGCTGGATGGGACAGGGGGTACCCTACGAGCAGTACTTC. Residues: CASSWMGQGVPYEQYF.

The gene calls are TRBV6-5 and TRBJ1-1, with TRBD1 matching over 9 bases. Germline CDR1 reads MNHEY; CDR2 reads SVGAGI. V was pared by 7 bases and J by 0 bases, with 6 bases of the junction left unmatched. The length of the CDR3 is 15 residues. The CDR3 nucleotides read TGTGCCAGCATCCTGGGACAGGGACTGAACACTGAAGCTTTCTTT. The encoded protein is CASILGQGLNTEAFF.

This clone was detected once. The gene calls are TRBV14 and TRBJ1-4, with TRBD1 identical over 7 bases. The ends lost 2 bases at V and 4 bases at J; junction bases unmatched: 4. Germline V gives CDR1 SGHDN, CDR2 FVKESK. CDR3 length: 15 residues. The CDR3 DNA reads TGTGCCAGCAGCCAAAACAGGGGTCTTAATGAAAAACTGTTTTTT. Translating it yields CASSQNRGLNEKLFF.

The chain has TRBV19 and TRBJ1-5; possible D gene TRBD1, 5 bases. CDR1 and CDR2 (germline): LNHDA, SQIVND (reference sequence). The CDR3 covers 13 residues. Between the trimmed V and J ends, which lost 3 bases and 7 bases, there was a span of 10 bases. The DNA of the CDR3 is TGTGCCAGTAGTATCCGGGGGGGACAGCCCCAGCATTTT. Translation: CASSIRGGQPQHF.